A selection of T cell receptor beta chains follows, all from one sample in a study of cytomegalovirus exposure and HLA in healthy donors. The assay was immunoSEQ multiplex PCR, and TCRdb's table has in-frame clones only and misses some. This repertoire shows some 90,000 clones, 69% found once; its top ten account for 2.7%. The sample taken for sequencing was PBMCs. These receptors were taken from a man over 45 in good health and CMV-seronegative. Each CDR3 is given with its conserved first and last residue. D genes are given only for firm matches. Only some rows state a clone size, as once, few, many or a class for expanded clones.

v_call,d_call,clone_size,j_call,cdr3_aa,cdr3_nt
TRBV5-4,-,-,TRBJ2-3,CASSLESTDTQYF,TGTGCCAGCAGTTTAGAGAGCACAGATACGCAGTATTTT
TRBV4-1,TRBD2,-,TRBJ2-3,CASSPRTSGRTDTQYF,TGCGCCAGCAGCCCTAGGACTAGCGGGAGAACAGATACGCAGTATTTT
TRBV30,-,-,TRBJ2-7,CAWSLTRGTRIYEQYF,TGTGCCTGGAGTCTCACGCGCGGGACTCGTATCTACGAACAGTACTTC
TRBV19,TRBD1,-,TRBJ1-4,CASSPDRLFSEKLFF,TGTGCCAGCAGCCCGGACAGGCTGTTTAGTGAAAAACTGTTTTTT
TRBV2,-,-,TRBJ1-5,CASSREVAYQPQHF,TGTGCCAGCTCCCGAGAGGTCGCATACCAGCCCCAGCATTTT
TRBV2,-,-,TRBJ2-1,CASSAPRVFF,TGTGCCAGCAGTGCCCCCAGGGTGTTCTTC
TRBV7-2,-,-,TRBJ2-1,CASSLAGVRIF,TGTGCCAGCAGCTTAGCGGGAGTACGGATCTTC
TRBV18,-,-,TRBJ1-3,CASSSAAVPLNTIYF,TGTGCCAGCTCTTCTGCTGCGGTCCCCCTAAACACCATATATTTT
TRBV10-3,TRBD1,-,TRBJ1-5,CAAATGQGDQPQHF,TGTGCCGCTGCTACGGGACAGGGCGATCAGCCCCAGCATTTT
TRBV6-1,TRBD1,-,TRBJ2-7,CAFEGADEQYF,TGTGCTTTCGAGGGGGCCGACGAGCAGTACTTC
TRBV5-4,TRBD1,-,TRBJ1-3,CASSPQGAGNTIYF,TGTGCCAGCAGCCCTCAGGGGGCTGGAAACACCATATATTTT
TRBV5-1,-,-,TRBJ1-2,CASSREVNYGYTF,TGCGCCAGCAGCCGGGAGGTAAACTATGGCTACACCTTC
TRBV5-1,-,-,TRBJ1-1,CASSLRGGNTEAFF,TGCGCCAGCAGCTTGAGGGGGGGGAACACTGAAGCTTTCTTT
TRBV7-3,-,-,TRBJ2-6,CASSLMSPGANVLTF,TGTGCCAGCAGCTTAATGAGCCCTGGGGCCAACGTCCTGACTTTC
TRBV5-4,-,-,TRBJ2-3,CASRGTGEIDTQYF,TGTGCCAGCAGAGGAACGGGAGAGATAGATACGCAGTATTTT
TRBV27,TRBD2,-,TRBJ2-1,CASSTSGEQFF,TGTGCCAGCAGTACTAGCGGGGAGCAGTTCTTC
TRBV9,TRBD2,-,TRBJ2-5,CASSPTSGRMETQYF,TGTGCCAGCAGCCCGACTAGCGGGAGGATGGAGACCCAGTACTTC
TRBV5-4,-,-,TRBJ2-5,CASSPPQTQYF,TGTGCCAGCAGCCCTCCTCAGACCCAGTACTTC
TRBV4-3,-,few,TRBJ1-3,CASSQYQGSGNTIYF,TGCGCCAGCAGCCAATACCAGGGGTCAGGAAACACCATATATTTT
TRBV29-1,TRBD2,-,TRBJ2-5,CSVERGGRAGETQYF,TGCAGCGTTGAAAGGGGCGGGAGAGCGGGGGAGACCCAGTACTTC
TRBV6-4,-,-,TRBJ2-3,CASRNRADTQYF,TGTGCCAGCAGGAACAGGGCAGATACGCAGTATTTT
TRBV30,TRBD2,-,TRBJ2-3,CAWRGLTFVRDTQYF,TGTGCCTGGAGGGGACTAACCTTCGTTCGAGATACGCAGTATTTT
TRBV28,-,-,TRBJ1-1,CASSLFYSLIVNTEAFF,TGTGCCAGCAGTTTATTCTACTCTCTTATAGTGAACACTGAAGCTTTCTTT
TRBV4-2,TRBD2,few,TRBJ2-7,CASSQELAGPREQYF,TGTGCCAGCAGCCAAGAACTAGCGGGTCCGCGGGAGCAGTACTTC
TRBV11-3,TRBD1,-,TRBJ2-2,CASSQGTGGTGELFF,TGTGCCAGCAGCCAGGGGACAGGGGGTACCGGGGAGCTGTTTTTT
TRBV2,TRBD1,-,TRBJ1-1,CASRVQGGTEAFF,TGTGCCAGCAGAGTGCAGGGGGGCACTGAAGCTTTCTTT
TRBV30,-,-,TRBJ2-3,CAWSVQGSDTQYF,TGTGCCTGGAGTGTACAGGGCTCAGATACGCAGTATTTT
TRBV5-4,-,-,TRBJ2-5,CAGTVDRRETQYF,TGTGCCGGAACCGTTGACAGACGGGAGACCCAGTACTTC
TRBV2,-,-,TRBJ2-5,CASSTDRQETQYF,TGTGCCAGCAGTACCGACAGGCAAGAGACCCAGTACTTC
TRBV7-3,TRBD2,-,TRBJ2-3,CASSLLAADTQYF,TGTGCCAGCAGCCTACTAGCGGCAGATACGCAGTATTTT
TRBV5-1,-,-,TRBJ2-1,CASSLAVGLAGNEQFF,TGCGCCAGCAGCTTGGCAGTTGGGCTAGCAGGCAATGAGCAGTTCTTC
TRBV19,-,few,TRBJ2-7,CASSISAGEVQYF,TGTGCCAGTAGTATATCCGCAGGGGAAGTGCAGTACTTC
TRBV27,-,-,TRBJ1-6,CASSLNLPRGISPLHF,TGTGCCAGCAGTTTAAATCTTCCTCGAGGGATTTCACCCCTCCACTTT
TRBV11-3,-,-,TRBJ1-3,CASSSGGNTIYF,TGTGCCAGCAGCTCAGGTGGAAACACCATATATTTT